This TCR beta chain emerged from a study of CD8+CD57+ T cells in acquired aplastic anemia. Whole-study findings and limits: Patients were compared with controls for CD8+ Simpson's diversity, and no significant difference emerged. Found in both controls and patients were approximately 29 CD8+ CDR3 sequences.

CDR3 and TCR beta VDJ profiling relied on genomic DNA as the template. From the reads, TCRdb called clonotypes with MiXCR, one entry per CDR3 protein. The sample lists 200,000 or so distinct CDR3 sequences, over 60% occurring once. Of note for this clonotype: Antigen: not known.

This CDR3 spans 14 amino acids. In germline, CDR1 is KGHDR, CDR2 SFDVKD. With 5 bases removed from V and 7 bases from J, the gap between germline ends came to 14 bases. The sequencing input was sorted CD4+, CD8+, or CD8+CD57+ T cells (not recorded which) from PBMCs. The chain is built from TRBV24-1 and TRBJ2-1; D is unresolved. The sequence was collected from a human donor with severe aplastic anemia or a healthy control (not recorded which). In DNA, the CDR3 is TGTGCCACCAGTGGAGATTTGGGTGGAAATGAGCAGTTCTTC. Translation: CATSGDLGGNEQFF.